The clone carrying this T cell receptor (beta chain) was counted many times. Its antigen is unidentified. This sample also contains other DNA sequences that code for the same CDR3. The source of the sample is a study of metastatic and nonmetastatic thyroid tumors. General study points: Reports indicated that malignant thyroid tumors showed significantly higher TCR beta diversity than benign nodules did, in blood and tumor.

All patients were treatment-naive before thyroid surgery. The CDR3 consists of 15 residues. In germline, CDR1 is LNHDA, CDR2 SQIVND (reference sequence). V gave up 5 bases and J gave up 8 bases; unmatched junction bases: 8. Original handling: Researchers built a distant-metastasis classifier for papillary thyroid cancer that drew on CDR3 differences across clinicopathological groups. TCRdb re-called the PCR reads through MiXCR. TCRdb, rather than the study authors, made the V and J calls. The sample carries roughly 58,000 clones, less than 5% recorded once. Sequenced sample: blood. This rearrangement joins TRBV19 to TRBJ1-6, with TRBD1 matching 8 bases. This receptor was obtained from a female donor with papillary thyroid cancer or a benign thyroid nodule (not recorded which). Some clones in this sample may be carry-over from other donors' samples. CDR3 DNA: TGTGCCAGTAGTGCTGACAGGGGTCGATATTCACCCCTCCACTTT. It specifies CASSADRGRYSPLHF.